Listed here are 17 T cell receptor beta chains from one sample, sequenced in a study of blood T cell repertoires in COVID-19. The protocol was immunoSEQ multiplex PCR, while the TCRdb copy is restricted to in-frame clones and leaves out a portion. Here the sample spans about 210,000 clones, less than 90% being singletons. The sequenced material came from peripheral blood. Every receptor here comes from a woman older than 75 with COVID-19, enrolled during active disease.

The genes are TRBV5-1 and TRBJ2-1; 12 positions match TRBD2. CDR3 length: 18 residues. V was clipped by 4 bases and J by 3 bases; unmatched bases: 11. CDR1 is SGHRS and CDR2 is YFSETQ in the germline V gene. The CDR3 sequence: CASSLQTSGGRNYNEQFF. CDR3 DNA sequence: TGCGCCAGCAGCCTCCAGACTAGCGGGGGCCGAAACTACAATGAGCAGTTCTTC.

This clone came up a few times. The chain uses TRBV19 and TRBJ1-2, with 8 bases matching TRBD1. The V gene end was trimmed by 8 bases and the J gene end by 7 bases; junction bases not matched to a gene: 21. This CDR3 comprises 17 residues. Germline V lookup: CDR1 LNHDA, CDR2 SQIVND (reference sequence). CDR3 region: CASLNGQGERRTGGYTF. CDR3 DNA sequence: TGTGCCAGTTTGAACGGACAGGGTGAAAGACGTACGGGTGGCTACACCTTC. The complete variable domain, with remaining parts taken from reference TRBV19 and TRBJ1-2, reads DGGITQSPKYLFRKEGQNVTLSCEQNLNHDAMYWYRQDPGQGLRLIYYSQIVNDFQKGDIAEGYSVSREKKESFPLTVTSAQKNPTAFYLCASLNGQGERRTGGYTFGSGTRLTVV.

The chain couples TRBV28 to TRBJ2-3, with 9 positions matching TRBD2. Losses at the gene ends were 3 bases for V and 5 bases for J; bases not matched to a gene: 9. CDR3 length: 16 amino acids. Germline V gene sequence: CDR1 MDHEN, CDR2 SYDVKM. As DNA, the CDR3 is TGTGCCAGCAGTTTGGGCCGTAGCGGGGGAGGAGATACGCAGTATTTT. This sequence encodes CASSLGRSGGGDTQYF.

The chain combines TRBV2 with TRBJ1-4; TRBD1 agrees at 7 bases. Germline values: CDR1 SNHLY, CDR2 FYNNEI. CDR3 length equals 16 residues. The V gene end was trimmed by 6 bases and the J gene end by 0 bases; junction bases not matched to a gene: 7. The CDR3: CASRLGTDATNEKLFF. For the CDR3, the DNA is TGTGCCAGCAGGCTGGGGACAGACGCAACTAATGAAAAACTGTTTTTT.

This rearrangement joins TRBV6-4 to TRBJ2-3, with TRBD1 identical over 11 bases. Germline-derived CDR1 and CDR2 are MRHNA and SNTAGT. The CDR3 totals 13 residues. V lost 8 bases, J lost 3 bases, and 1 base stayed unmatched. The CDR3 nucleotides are TGTGCCAGCCGGGACAGGGGGACAGATACGCAGTATTTT. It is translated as CASRDRGTDTQYF.

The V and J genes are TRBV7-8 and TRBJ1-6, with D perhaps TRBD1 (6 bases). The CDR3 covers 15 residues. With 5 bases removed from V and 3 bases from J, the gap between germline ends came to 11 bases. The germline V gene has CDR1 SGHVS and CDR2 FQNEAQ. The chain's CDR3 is CASSPRTDYNSPLHF. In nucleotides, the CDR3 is TGTGCCAGCAGCCCCCGGACAGACTATAATTCACCCCTCCACTTT.

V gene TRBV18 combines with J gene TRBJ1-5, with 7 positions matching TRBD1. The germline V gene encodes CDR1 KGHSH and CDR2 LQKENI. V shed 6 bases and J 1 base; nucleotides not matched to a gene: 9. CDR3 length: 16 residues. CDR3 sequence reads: CASSQQGPGSNQPQHF. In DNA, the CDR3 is TGTGCCAGCTCCCAACAGGGGCCCGGGAGCAATCAGCCCCAGCATTTT.

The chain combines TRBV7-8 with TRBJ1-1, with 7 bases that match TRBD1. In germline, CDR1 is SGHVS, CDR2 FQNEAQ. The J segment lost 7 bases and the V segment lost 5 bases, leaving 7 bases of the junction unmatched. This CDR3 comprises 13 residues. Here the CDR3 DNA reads TGTGCCAGCAGCCGGACAGGTACACATGAAGCTTTCTTT. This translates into CASSRTGTHEAFF.

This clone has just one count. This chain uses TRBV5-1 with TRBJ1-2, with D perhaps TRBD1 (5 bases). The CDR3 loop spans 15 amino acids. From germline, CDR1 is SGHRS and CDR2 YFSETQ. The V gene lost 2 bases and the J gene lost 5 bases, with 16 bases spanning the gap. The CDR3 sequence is CASSFGSTGDYGYTF. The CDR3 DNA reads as TGCGCCAGCAGCTTCGGGTCTACAGGCGATTATGGCTACACCTTC. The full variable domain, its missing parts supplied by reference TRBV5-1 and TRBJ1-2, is KAGVTQTPRYLIKTRGQQVTLSCSPISGHRSVSWYQQTPGQGLQFLFEYFSETQRNKGNFPGRFSGRQFSNSRSEMNVSTLELGDSALYLCASSFGSTGDYGYTFGSGTRLTVV.

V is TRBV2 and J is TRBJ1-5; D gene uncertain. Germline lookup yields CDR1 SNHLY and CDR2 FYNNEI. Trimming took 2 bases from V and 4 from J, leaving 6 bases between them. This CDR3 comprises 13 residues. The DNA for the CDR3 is TGTGCCAGCAGTGAATCGGGGAATCAGCCCCAGCATTTT. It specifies CASSESGNQPQHF.

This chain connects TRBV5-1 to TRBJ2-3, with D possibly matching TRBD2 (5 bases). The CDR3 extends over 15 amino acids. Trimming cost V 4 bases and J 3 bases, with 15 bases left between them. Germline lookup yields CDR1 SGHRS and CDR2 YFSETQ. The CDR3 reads CASSPSGIWTDTQYF. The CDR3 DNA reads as TGCGCCAGCAGCCCCTCGGGGATATGGACAGATACGCAGTATTTT.

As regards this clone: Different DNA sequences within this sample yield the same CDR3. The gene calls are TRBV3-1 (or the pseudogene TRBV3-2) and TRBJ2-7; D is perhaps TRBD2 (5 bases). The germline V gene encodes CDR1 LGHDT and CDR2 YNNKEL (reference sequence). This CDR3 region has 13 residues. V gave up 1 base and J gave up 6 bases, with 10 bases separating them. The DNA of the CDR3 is TGTGCCAGCAGCCAAGCTGGCCGGGGCGAGCAGTACGTC. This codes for CASSQAGRGEQYV.

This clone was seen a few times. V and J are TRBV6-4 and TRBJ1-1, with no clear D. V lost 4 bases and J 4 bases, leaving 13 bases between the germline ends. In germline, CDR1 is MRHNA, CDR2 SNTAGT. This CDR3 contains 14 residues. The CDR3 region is CASSVELGSTEAFF. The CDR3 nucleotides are TGTGCCAGCAGTGTCGAGTTAGGGAGCACTGAAGCTTTCTTT.

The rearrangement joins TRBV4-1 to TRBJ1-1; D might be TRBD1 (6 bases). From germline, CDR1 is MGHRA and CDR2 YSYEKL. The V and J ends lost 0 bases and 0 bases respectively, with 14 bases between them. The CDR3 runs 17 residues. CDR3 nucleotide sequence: TGCGCCAGCAGCCAAGAAAGGGGGGGCAGAATGAACACTGAAGCTTTCTTT. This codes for CASSQERGGRMNTEAFF.

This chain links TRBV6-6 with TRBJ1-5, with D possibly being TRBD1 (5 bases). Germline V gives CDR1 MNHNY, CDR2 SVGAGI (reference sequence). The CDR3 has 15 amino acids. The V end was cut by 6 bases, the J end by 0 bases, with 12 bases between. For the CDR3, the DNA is TGTGCCAGCAGGCCCCCAGGGATTAGCAATCAGCCCCAGCATTTT. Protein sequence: CASRPPGISNQPQHF.

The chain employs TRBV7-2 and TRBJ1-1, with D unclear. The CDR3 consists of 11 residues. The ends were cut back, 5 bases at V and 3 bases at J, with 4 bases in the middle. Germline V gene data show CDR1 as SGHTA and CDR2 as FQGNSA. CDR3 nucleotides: TGTGCCAGCAGCCCGTACACTGAAGCTTTCTTT. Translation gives CASSPYTEAFF.

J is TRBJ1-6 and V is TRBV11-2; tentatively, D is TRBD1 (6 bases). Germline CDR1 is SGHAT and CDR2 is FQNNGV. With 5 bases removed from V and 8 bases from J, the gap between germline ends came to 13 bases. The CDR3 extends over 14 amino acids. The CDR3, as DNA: TGTGCCAGCAGCAAACGGGACACCGATTCACCCCTCCACTTT. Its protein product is CASSKRDTDSPLHF.